This TCR beta chain was captured in a study of technical replicates of blood from a few donors. V shed 4 bases and J 5 bases; nucleotides not matched to a gene: 4. The CDR3 sequence is 15 residues long. In germline, CDR1 is SGHRS, CDR2 YFSETQ. Data came from immunoSEQ multiplex PCR; TCRdb stores just in-frame clones and leaves some out. The sample consists of some 62,000 clones, approximately 87% of them appearing once. Material: PBMCs. The chain couples TRBV5-1 to TRBJ2-1; 12 bases line up with TRBD1. The source is a human donor in good health. Some clones in this sample may be carry-over from other donors' samples. CDR3 region: CASSLGTGGNNEQFF. CDR3 DNA sequence: TGCGCCAGCAGCCTCGGGACAGGGGGCAACAATGAGCAGTTCTTC.